This TCR beta chain was captured in a study of CD8 T cells in ankylosing spondylitis. Findings and caveats of the study: Disease-linked clones displayed a CD8+ phenotype and appeared relatively rarely in peripheral blood.

TCRdb reprocessed the 5' RACE reads with MiXCR, giving one entry per CDR3 protein. The sample carries roughly 69,000 distinct CDR3 sequences, less than 6% recorded once. The CDR3 is 15 residues long. The V and J ends lost 6 bases and 3 bases respectively, with 14 bases between them. The sample holds many counts of this clonotype. The antigen is not known. Sequenced sample: blood, either unsorted or a sorted T cell fraction (not recorded which). This receptor was obtained from a male donor with ankylosing spondylitis or in good health (not recorded which). V gene TRBV12-3 or TRBV12-4 combines with J gene TRBJ2-2, with D tentatively TRBD1 or TRBD2 (5 bases each). CDR3 sequence (DNA): TGTGCCAGCAGATTCCGGGGACCCGACACCGGGGAGCTGTTTTTT. Its protein product is CASRFRGPDTGELFF.